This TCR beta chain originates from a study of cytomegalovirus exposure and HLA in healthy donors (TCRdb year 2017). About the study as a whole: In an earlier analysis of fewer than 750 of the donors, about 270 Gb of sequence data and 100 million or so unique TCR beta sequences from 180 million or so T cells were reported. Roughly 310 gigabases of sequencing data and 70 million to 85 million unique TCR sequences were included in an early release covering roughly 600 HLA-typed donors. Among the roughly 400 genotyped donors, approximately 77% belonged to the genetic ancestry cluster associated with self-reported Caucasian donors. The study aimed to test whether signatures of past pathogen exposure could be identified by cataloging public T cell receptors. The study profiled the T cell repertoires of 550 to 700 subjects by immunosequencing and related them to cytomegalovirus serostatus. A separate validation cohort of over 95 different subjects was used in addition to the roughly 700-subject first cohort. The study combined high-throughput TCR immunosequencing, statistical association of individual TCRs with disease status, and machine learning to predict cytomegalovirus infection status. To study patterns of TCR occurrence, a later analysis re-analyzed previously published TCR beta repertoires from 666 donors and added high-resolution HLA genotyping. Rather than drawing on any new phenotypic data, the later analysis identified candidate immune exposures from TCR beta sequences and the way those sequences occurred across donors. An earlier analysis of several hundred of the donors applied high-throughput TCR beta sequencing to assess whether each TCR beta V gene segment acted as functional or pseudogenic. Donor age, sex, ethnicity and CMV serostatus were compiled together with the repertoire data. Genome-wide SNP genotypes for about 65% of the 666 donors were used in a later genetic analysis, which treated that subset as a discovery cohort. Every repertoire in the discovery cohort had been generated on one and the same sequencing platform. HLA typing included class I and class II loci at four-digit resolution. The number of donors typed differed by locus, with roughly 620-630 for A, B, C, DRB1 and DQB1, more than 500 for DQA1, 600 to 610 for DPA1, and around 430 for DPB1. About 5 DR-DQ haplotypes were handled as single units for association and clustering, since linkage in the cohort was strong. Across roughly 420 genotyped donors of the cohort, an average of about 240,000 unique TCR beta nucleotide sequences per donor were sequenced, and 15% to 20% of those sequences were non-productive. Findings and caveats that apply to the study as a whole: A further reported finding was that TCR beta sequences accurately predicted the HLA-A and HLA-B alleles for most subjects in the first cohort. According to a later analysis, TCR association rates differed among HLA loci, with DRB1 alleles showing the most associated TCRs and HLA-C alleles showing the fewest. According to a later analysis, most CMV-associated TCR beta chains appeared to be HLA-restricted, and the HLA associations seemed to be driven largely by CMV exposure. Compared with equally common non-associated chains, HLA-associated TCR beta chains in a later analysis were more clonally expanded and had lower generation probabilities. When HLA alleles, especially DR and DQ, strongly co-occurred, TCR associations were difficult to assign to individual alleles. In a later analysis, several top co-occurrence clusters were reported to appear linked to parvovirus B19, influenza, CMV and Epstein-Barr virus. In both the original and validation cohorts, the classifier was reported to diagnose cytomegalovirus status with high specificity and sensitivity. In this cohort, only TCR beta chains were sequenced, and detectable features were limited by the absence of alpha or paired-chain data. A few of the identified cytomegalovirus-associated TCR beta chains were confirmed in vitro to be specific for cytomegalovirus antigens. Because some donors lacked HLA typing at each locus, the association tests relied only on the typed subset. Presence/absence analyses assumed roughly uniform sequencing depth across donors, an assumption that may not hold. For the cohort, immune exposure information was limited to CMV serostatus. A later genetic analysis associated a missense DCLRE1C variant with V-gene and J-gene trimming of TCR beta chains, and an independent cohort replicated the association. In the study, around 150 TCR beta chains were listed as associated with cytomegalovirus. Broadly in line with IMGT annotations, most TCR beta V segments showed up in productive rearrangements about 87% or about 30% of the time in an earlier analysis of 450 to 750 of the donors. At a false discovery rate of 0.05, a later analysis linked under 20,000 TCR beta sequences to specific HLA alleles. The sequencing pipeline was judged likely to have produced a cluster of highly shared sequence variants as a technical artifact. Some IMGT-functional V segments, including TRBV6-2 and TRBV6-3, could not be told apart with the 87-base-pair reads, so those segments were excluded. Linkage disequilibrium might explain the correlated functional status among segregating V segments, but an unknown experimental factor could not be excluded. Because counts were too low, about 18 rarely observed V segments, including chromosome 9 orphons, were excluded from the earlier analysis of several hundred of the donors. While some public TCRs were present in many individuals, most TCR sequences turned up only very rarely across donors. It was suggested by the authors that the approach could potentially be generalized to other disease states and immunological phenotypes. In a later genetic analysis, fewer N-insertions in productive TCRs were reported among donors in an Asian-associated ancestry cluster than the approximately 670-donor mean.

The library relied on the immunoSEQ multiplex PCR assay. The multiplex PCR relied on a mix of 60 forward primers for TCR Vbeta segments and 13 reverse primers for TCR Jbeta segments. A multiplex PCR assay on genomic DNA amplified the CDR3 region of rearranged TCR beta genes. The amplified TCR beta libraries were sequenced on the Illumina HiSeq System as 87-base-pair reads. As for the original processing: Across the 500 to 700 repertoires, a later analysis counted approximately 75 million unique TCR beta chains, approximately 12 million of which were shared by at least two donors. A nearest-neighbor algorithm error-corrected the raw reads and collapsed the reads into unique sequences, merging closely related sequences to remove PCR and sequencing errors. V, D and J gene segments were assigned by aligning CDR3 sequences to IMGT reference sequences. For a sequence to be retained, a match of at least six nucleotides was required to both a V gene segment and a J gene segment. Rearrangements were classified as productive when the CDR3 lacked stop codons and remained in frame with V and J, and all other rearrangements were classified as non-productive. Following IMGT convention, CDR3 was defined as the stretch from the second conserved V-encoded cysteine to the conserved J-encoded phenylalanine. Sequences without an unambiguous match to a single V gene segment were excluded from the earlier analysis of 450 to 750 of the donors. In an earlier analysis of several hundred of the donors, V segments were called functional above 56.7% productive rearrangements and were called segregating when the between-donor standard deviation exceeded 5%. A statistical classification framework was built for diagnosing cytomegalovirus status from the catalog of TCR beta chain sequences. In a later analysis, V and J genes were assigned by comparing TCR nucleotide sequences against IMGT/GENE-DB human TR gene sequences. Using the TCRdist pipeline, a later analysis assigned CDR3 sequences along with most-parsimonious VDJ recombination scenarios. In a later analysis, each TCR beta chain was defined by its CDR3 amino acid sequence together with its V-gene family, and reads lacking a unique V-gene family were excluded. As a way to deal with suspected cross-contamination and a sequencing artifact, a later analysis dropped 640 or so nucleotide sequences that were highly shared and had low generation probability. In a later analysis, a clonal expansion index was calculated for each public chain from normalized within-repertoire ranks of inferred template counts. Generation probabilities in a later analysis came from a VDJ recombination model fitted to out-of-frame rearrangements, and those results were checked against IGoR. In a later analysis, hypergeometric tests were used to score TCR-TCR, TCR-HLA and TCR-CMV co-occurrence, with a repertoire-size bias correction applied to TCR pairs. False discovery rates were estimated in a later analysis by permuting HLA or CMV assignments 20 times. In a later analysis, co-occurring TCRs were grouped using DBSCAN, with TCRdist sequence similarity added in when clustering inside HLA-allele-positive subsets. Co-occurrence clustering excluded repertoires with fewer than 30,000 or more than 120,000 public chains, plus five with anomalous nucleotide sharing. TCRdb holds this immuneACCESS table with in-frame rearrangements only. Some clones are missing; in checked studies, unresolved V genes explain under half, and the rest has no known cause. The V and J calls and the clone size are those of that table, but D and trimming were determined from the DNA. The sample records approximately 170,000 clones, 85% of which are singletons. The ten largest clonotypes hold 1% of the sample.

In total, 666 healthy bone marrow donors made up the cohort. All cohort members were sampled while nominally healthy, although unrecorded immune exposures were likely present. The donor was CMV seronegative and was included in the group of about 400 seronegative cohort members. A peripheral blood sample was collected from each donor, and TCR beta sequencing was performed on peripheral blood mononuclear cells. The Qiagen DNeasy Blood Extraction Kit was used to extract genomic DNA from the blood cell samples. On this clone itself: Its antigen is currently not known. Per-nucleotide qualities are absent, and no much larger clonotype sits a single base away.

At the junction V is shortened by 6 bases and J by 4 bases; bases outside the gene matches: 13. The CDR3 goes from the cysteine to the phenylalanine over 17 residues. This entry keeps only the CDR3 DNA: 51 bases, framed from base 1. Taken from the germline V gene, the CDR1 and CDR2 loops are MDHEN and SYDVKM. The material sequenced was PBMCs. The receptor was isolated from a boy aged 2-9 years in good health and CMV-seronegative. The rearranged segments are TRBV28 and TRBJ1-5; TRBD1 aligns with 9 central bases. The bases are TGTGCCAGCAGAATCCCCAATTGGGGACAGGGTAATCAGCCCCAGCATTTT. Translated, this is CASRIPNWGQGNQPQHF. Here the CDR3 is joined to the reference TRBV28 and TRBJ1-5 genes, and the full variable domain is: DVKVTQSSRYLVKRTGEKVFLECVQDMDHENMFWYRQDPGLGLRLIYFSYDVKMKEKGDIPEGYSVSREKKERFSLILESASTNQTSMYLCASRIPNWGQGNQPQHFGDGTRLSIL.